One TCR beta chain is described in this entry. Original data processing: Nucleated cell number was recorded as an estimate derived from reference gene primer amplification. Assay used: immunoSEQ multiplex PCR; TCRdb lists only in-frame clones, some missing. That table gives V, J and clone size, and the DNA gave D and trimming. The repertoire holds about 120,000 clones, 85% seen once, with around 4% in the top ten. The sample originates from a study of blood T cell repertoires in COVID-19. The wider study: From the United States, Italy and Spain came samples of acute and convalescent COVID-19. In each case, the material was cDNA or gDNA derived from T cells, B-cell-depleted T cells, or PBMCs.

V was clipped by 5 bases and J by 6 bases, with 26 bases between them. Per the germline V gene, CDR1 is MDHEN and CDR2 is SYDVKM. The CDR3 sequence is 18 residues long. The gene calls are TRBV28 and TRBJ1-5; tentatively, D is TRBD1 (6 bases). The sequencing input was peripheral blood. This clonotype was obtained from a man in his fifties or sixties with acute or convalescent COVID-19. The CDR3 here is CASSPPRGARGGGQPQHF. The CDR3 coding sequence is TGTGCCAGCAGTCCCCCACGGGGGGCGCGGGGAGGTGGTCAGCCCCAGCATTTT.